This T cell receptor beta chain comes out of a study of shared clonotypes between healthy human individuals. About the study: Each donor's CD4 naive and CD4 memory cells filled three plates apiece, CD8 naive two, and CD8 memory one.

CDR1 SGHNT and CDR2 YYREEE come from the germline V gene (reference sequence). V dropped 3 bases and J dropped 8 bases, with 6 bases sitting between them. The CDR3 spans 11 residues. Comments on this clone: What it binds is not known.

Study findings and constraints: Generation probabilities of non-shared clonotypes were lower (relative to those shared by all four donors).

Profiled with immunoSEQ multiplex PCR; TCRdb holds only in-frame clones, not every one. Altogether 2 million to 2.5 million clones are present, approximately 93% being singletons, with the ten largest covering approximately 0.36%. The TCR comes from a man between 18 and 29 years old in good health. Some clones in this sample may be carry-over from other donors' samples. Sequencing used naive CD4+ T cells from PBMCs. Subset given: CD45RA+ positively selected. The gene calls are TRBV5-4 and TRBJ2-1; no clear D gene. The CDR3 sequence is CASSSYYEQFF. CDR3 nucleotide sequence: TGTGCCAGCAGCTCTTATTATGAGCAGTTCTTC.